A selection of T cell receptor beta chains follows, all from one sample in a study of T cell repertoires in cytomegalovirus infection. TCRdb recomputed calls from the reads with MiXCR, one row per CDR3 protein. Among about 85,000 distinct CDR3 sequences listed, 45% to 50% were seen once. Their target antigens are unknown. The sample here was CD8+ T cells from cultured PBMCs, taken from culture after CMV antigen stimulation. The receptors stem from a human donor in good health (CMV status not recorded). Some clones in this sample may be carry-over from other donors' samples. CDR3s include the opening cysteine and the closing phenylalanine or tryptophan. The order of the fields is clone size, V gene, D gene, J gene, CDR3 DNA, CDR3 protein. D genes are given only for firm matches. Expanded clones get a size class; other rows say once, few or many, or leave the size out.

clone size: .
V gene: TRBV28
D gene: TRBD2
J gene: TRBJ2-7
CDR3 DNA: TGTGCCAGCAGCTGGACTAGCGGGAGGGAGGGGAGCGAGCAGTACTTC
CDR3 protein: CASSWTSGREGSEQYF

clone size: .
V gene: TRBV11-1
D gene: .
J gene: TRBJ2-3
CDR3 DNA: TGTGCCAGCAGCGCAAGGAGGTGGGAAGATACGCAGTATTTT
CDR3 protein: CASSARRWEDTQYF

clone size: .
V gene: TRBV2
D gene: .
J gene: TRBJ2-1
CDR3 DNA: TGTGCCAGCAGGGGGGCGGGCAATGAGCAGTTCTTC
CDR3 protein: CASRGAGNEQFF

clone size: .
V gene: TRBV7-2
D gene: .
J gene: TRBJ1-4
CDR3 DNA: TGTGCCAGCAGCTTAGAAGGGGGGACAACTAATGAAAAACTGTTTTTT
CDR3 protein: CASSLEGGTTNEKLFF

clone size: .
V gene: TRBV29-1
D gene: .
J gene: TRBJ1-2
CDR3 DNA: TGCACCGCCTCGGAAGGGGGAGCCGGCTACACCTTC
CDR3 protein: CTASEGGAGYTF

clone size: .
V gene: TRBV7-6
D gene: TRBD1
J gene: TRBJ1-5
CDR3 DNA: TGTGCCAGCAGCTTAGAAGGGGGCCTTAGCAATCAGCCCCAGCATTTT
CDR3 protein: CASSLEGGLSNQPQHF

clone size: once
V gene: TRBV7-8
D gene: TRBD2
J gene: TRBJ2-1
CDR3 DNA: TGTGCCAGCAGCGCAGGACTAGCGAATGAGCAGTTCTTC
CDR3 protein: CASSAGLANEQFF

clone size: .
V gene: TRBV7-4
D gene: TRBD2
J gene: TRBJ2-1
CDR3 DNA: TGTGCCAGCAGCTTACCTAGGCCGGGACTAGCGGGCCAAACCTTCTCTTTGGGCAATGAGCAGTTCTTC
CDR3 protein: CASSLPRPGLAGQTFSLGNEQFF

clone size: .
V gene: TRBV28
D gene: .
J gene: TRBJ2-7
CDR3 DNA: TGTGCCAGCAAATACGCCCCCGTAGGGTTGTACGAGCAGTACTTC
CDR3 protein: CASKYAPVGLYEQYF

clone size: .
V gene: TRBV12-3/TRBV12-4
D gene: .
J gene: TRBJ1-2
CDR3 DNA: TGTGCCAGCAGTTTAGGTAGGCGTGGTGGCTACACCTTC
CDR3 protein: CASSLGRRGGYTF

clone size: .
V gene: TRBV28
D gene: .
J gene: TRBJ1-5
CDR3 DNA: TGTGCCAGCAGCCGCCAGGGTAGTAGGGGTCGGCCCCAGCATTTT
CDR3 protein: CASSRQGSRGRPQHF